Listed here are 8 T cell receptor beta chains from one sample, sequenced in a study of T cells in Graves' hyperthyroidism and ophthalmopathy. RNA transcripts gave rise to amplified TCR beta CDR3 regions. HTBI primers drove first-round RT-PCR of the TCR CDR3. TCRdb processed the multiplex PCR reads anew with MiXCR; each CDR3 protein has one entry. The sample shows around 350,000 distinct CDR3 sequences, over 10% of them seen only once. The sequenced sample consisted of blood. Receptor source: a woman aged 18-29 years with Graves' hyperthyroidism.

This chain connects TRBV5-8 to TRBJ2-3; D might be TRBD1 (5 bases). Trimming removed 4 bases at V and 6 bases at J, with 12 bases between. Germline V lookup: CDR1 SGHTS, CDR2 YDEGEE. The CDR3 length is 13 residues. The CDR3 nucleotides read TGTGCCAGCAGCGTACAGGTGTATGATACGCAGTATTTT. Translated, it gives CASSVQVYDTQYF.

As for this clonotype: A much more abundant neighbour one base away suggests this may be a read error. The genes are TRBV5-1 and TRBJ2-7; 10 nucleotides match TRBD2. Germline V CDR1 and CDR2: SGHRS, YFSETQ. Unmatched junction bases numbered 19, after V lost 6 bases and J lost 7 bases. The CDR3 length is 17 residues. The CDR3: CASKKTIGPAGGPEQYF. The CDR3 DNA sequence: TGCGCCAGCAAGAAGACCATCGGACCAGCGGGAGGGCCGGAGCAGTACTTC.

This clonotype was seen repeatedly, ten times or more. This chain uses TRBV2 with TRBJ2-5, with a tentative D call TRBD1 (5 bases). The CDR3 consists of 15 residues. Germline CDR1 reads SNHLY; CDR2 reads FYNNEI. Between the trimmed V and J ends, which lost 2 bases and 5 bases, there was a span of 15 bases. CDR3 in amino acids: CASSESRGPGETQYF. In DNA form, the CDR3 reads TGTGCCAGCAGTGAATCAAGGGGCCCCGGGGAGACCCAGTACTTC.

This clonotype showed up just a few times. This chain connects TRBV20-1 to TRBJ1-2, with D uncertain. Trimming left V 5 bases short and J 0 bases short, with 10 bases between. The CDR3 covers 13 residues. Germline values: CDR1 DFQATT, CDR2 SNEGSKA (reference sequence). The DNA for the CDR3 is TGCAGTGCTGTTGGCGGAGCTAACTATGGCTACACCTTC. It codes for CSAVGGANYGYTF.

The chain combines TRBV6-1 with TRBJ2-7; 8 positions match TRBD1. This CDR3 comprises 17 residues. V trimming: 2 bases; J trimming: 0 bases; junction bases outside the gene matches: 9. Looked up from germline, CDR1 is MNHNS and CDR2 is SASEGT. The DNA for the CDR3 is TGTGCCAGCAGTGAAACCCCGGACAGGGCAAGCTCCTACGAGCAGTACTTC. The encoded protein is CASSETPDRASSYEQYF.

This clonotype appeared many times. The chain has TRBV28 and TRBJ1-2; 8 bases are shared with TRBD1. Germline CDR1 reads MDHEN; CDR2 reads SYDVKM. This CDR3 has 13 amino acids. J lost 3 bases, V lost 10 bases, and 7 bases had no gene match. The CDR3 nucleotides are TGTGCCACTCAACAGGGGGGCGACTATGGCTACACCTTC. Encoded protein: CATQQGGDYGYTF.

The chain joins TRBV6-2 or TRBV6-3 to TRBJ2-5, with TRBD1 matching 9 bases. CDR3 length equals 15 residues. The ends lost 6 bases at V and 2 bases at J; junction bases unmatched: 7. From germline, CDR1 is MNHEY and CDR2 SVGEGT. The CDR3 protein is CASRGPGTGQETQYF. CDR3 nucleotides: TGTGCCAGCAGGGGGCCCGGGACAGGGCAAGAGACCCAGTACTTC.

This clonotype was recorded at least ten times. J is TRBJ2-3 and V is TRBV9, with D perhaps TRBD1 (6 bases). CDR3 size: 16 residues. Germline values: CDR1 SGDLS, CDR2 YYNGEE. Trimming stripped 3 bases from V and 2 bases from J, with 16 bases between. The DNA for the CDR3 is TGTGCCAGCAGCGCCGGACAGCTCCAACACACAGATACGCAGTATTTT. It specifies CASSAGQLQHTDTQYF.